This TCR beta chain was observed in a study of early T cells in non-severe SARS-CoV-2 infection. TCRdb reprocessed the 5' RACE reads with MiXCR, giving one entry per CDR3 protein. The sample records fewer than 85,000 distinct CDR3 sequences, roughly 9.4% being singletons. In its sample, this clonotype was seen a few times. This receptor was taken from an adult who was a healthcare worker with PCR-confirmed SARS-CoV-2 infection or an uninfected control (not recorded which). The specimen was whole blood.

The CDR3 DNA is TGTGCCAGCAGTGCCGGCGAGCGAGGCTACACCTTC. It translates to CASSAGERGYTF. V is TRBV2 and J is TRBJ1-2; the D is unclear. The CDR3 is 12 amino acids. Trimming removed 4 bases at V and 8 bases at J, with 11 bases between. CDR1 is SNHLY, CDR2 FYNNEI, per germline.